The clone carrying this T cell receptor beta chain was detected once. Germline CDR1 reads SGDLS; CDR2 reads YYNGEE. The V gene lost 3 bases and the J gene lost 2 bases, with 12 bases spanning the gap. The CDR3 sequence is 15 residues long. This entry is derived from a study of technical replicates of blood from a few donors. The data were produced by immunoSEQ multiplex PCR, yet TCRdb's version contains in-frame clones alone and is incomplete. Altogether about 70,000 clones are present, approximately 96% being singletons, with the ten largest covering approximately 0.4%. This rearrangement joins TRBV9 to TRBJ1-3; D may be TRBD1 (5 bases). This clonotype originated in a human donor in good health. The sequenced sample was T cells isolated from PBMCs. The CDR3 region is CASSGGLKTGNTIYF. The CDR3 nucleotides are TGTGCCAGCAGCGGGGGACTTAAAACTGGAAACACCATATATTTT.